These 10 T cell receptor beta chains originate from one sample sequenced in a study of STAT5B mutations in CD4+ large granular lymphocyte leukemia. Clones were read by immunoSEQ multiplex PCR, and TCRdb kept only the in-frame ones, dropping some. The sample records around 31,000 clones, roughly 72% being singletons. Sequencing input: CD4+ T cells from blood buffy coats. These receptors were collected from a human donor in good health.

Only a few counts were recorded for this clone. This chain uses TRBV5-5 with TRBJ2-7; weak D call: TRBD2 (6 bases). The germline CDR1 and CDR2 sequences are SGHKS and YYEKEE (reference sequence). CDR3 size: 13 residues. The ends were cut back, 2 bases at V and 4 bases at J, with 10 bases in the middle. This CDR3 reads CASSFPGRYEQYF. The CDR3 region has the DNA TGTGCCAGCAGCTTCCCGGGGAGGTACGAGCAGTACTTC.

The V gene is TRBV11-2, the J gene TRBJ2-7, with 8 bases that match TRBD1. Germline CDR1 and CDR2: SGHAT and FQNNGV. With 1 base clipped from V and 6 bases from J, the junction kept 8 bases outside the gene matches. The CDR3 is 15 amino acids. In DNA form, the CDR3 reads TGTGCCAGCAGCTTAGCAGGGGGCCAGTCGGGCGAGCAGTACTTC. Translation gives CASSLAGGQSGEQYF.

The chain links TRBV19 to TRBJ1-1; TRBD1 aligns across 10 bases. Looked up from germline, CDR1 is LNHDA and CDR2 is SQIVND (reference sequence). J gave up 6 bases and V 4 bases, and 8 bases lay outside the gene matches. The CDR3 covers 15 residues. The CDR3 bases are TGTGCCAGTAGTACCGGGACAGGGGAAGGAGCTGAAGCTTTCTTT. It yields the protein CASSTGTGEGAEAFF.

As DNA, the CDR3 is TGTGCCAGCAGCGGGGGTCTTTATAATTCACCCCTCCACTTT. It yields the protein CASSGGLYNSPLHF. The chain recombines TRBV9 with TRBJ1-6; D is unclear. CDR1 and CDR2 from the germline V gene are SGDLS and YYNGEE. The ends were cut back, 3 bases at V and 4 bases at J, with 8 bases in the middle. The CDR3 totals 14 residues.

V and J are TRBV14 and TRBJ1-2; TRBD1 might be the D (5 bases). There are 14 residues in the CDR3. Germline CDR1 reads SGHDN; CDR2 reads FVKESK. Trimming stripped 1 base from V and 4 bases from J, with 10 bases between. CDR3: CASSQARGGYGYTF. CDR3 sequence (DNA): TGTGCCAGCAGCCAAGCCCGGGGGGGCTATGGCTACACCTTC.

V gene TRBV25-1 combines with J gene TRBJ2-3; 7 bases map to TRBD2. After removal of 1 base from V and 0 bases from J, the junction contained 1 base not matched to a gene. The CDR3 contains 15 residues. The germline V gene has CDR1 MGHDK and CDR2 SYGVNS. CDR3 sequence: CASSEWEGSTDTQYF. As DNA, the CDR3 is TGTGCCAGCAGTGAATGGGAGGGTAGCACAGATACGCAGTATTTT.

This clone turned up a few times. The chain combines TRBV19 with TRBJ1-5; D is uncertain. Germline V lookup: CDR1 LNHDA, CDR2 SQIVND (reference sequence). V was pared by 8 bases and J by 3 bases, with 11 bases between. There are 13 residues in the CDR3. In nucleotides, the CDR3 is TGTGCCAGTTCGACACAAGTCAATCAGCCCCAGCATTTT. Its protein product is CASSTQVNQPQHF.

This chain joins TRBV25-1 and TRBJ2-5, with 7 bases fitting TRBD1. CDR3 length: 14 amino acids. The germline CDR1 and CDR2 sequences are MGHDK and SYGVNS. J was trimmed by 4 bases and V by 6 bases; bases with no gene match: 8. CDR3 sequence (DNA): TGTGCCAGCAGCGACAGGGCTCGGGGAGAGACCCAGTACTTC. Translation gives CASSDRARGETQYF. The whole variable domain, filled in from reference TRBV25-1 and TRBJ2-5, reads EADIYQTPRYLVIGTGKKITLECSQTMGHDKMYWYQQDPGMELHLIHYSYGVNSTEKGDLSSESTVSRIRTEHFPLTLESARPSHTSQYLCASSDRARGETQYFGPGTRLLVL.

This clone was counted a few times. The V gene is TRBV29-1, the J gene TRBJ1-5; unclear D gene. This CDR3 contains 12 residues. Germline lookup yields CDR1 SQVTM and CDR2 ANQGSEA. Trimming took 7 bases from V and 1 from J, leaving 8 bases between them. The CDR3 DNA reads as TGCAGCGCCTGGTGGAGCAATCAGCCCCAGCATTTT. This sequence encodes CSAWWSNQPQHF.

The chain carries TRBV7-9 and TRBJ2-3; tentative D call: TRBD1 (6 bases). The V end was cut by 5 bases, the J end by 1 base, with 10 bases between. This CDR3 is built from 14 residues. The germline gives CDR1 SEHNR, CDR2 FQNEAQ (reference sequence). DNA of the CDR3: TGTGCCAGCAGCGACAGGACAGGCACAGATACGCAGTATTTT. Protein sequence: CASSDRTGTDTQYF.